Listed below are T cell receptor beta chains from one sample, sequenced in a study of monozygotic twins with inflammatory bowel disease. After re-calling the 5' RACE reads, TCRdb lists one entry per CDR3 protein, DNA absent. This sample's table has under 150,000 distinct CDR3 sequences. Sequenced material: blood. The receptors originated from a human donor with ulcerative colitis or Crohn's disease, or a healthy co-twin of an affected twin (not recorded which). Both conserved end residues are part of each CDR3.

CDR3 protein	V gene	J gene
CASSTSPAYYEQYF	TRBV4-2	TRBJ2-7
CASSYQGGSYNEQFF	TRBV4-2	TRBJ2-1
CATRWGGQETQYF	TRBV12-3/TRBV12-4	TRBJ2-5
CASSDGTGLEQFF	TRBV12-3/TRBV12-4	TRBJ2-1
CASRPYVGATDTQYF	TRBV3-1	TRBJ2-3
CASSERRLAGVGYNEQFF	TRBV2	TRBJ2-1
CASSPDLTGPMGADTQYF	TRBV11-2	TRBJ2-3
CASSIWRGDSYNEQFF	TRBV19	TRBJ2-1
CASSLSGTSGTSYNEQFF	TRBV11-2	TRBJ2-1
CASSLFPGTQETQYF	TRBV5-4	TRBJ2-5
CASRLRGNTGELFF	TRBV4-1	TRBJ2-2
CASSLAGGQFF	TRBV7-2	TRBJ2-1
CVSSSWGQNTDTQYF	TRBV5-1	TRBJ2-3
CASSPGGRNQPQHF	TRBV12-3/TRBV12-4	TRBJ1-5
CSAKQGWETQYF	TRBV20-1	TRBJ2-5
CSARDPTGFNTGELFF	TRBV20-1	TRBJ2-2
CSVGPDGLYEQYF	TRBV29-1	TRBJ2-7
CASSSQRYEQFF	TRBV7-2	TRBJ2-1
CASSPPGRNTGELFF	TRBV7-9	TRBJ2-2
CASSLVHYSNQPQHF	TRBV5-1	TRBJ1-5
CASSLLVEQETQYF	TRBV7-2	TRBJ2-5
CSAREGASYNEQFF	TRBV20-1	TRBJ2-1
CAWSWGLDEQYF	TRBV30	TRBJ2-7
CSARGGSLTNRRGEKLFF	TRBV20-1	TRBJ1-4
CSGRDSREGEQFF	TRBV29-1	TRBJ2-1
CASTKGGGNTEAFF	TRBV12-3/TRBV12-4	TRBJ1-1
CASSRDGQTYGYTF	TRBV6-6	TRBJ1-2
CASRLAGTSTDTQYF	TRBV5-4	TRBJ2-3
CSARRRQAEAFF	TRBV20-1	TRBJ1-1
CASSPWAEHTEAFF	TRBV7-9	TRBJ1-1
CASSQVLGQGFSGANVLTF	TRBV4-3	TRBJ2-6
CASKPGRGGYTDTQYF	TRBV6-1	TRBJ2-3
CASSLADYPWGDTEAFF	TRBV5-1	TRBJ1-1
CASRLPVGAAKNIQYF	TRBV12-2	TRBJ2-4
CSARKRLANRPDTQYF	TRBV20-1	TRBJ2-3
CASSPDTNYGYTF	TRBV11-2	TRBJ1-2